These 4 T cell receptor beta chains originate from one sample sequenced in a study of shared clonotypes between healthy human individuals. Libraries were prepared by immunoSEQ multiplex PCR; TCRdb keeps only in-frame clonotypes and omits some of them. The sample carries roughly 530,000 clones, 90% to 96% recorded once. Material: naive CD4+ T cells sorted from blood. Specified subset: CD45RA+ positively selected. These receptor sequences come from a woman in her thirties in good health.

The V gene is TRBV19, the J gene TRBJ2-3; D ambiguous. Trimming removed 5 bases from V and 6 bases from J, with 9 bases in between. This CDR3 has 12 amino acids. Per the germline V gene, CDR1 is LNHDA and CDR2 is SQIVND (reference sequence). The CDR3, as DNA: TGTGCCAGTAGTTCCCCCGCCGATACGCAGTATTTT. Translation: CASSSPADTQYF.

The chain joins TRBV6-6 to TRBJ2-1; tentative D call: TRBD2 (6 bases). CDR1 and CDR2 (germline): MNHNY, SVGAGI (reference sequence). Trimming shortened V by 2 bases and J by 15 bases, and 14 bases separated the two germline ends. CDR3 length equals 12 residues. The CDR3 region has the DNA TGTGCCAGCAGTTACGGCGGGACCACCCCGTTCTTC. Its translation: CASSYGGTTPFF.

This clone was counted a single time. V is TRBV4-1 and J is TRBJ2-2; D may be TRBD1 (5 bases). CDR3 size: 15 residues. The germline V gene encodes CDR1 MGHRA and CDR2 YSYEKL. Trimming stripped 5 bases from V and 2 bases from J, with 12 bases between. The CDR3 nucleotides are TGCGCCAGCAGCTTTGACAGCCCAAACACCGGGGAGCTGTTTTTT. Translation gives CASSFDSPNTGELFF.

This chain joins TRBV28 and TRBJ2-7; D might be TRBD1 (6 bases). V gave up 5 bases and J gave up 3 bases, with 8 bases separating them. The CDR3 is made up of 12 amino acids. The germline V gene has CDR1 MDHEN and CDR2 SYDVKM. CDR3 in amino acids: CASSTQGYEQYF. The CDR3 DNA follows: TGTGCCAGCAGTACACAGGGCTACGAGCAGTACTTC. Using reference TRBV28 and TRBJ2-7 for the parts outside the CDR3, the full variable domain is DVKVTQSSRYLVKRTGEKVFLECVQDMDHENMFWYRQDPGLGLRLIYFSYDVKMKEKGDIPEGYSVSREKKERFSLILESASTNQTSMYLCASSTQGYEQYFGPGTRLTVT.